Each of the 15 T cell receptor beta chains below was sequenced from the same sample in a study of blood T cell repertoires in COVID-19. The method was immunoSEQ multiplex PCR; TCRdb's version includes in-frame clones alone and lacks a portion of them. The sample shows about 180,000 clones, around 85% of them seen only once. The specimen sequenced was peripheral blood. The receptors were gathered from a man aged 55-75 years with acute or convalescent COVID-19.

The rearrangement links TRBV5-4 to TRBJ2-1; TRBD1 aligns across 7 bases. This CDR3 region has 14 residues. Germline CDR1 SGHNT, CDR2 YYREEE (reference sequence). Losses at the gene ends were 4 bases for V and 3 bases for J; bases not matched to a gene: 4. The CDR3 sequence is CASSHRGFYNEQFF. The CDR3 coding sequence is TGTGCCAGCAGCCACAGGGGCTTCTACAATGAGCAGTTCTTC.

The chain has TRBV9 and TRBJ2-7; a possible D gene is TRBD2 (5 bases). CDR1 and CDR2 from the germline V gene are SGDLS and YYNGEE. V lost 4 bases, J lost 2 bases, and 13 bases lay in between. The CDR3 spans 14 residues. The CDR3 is CASSKEGVAYEQYF. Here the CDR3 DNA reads TGTGCCAGCAGCAAAGAGGGCGTTGCCTACGAGCAGTACTTC.

The CDR3 DNA is TGCGCCAGCAGTCGGCCGGGACAGGGGGTTCCTTCACCCCTCCACTTT. Its protein product is CASSRPGQGVPSPLHF. This rearrangement joins TRBV23-1 to TRBJ1-6, with 11 bases matching TRBD1. TRBV23-1 is filed as an ORF, its function uncertain. There are 16 residues in the CDR3. V lost 4 bases and J lost 9; bases outside the gene matches: 8.

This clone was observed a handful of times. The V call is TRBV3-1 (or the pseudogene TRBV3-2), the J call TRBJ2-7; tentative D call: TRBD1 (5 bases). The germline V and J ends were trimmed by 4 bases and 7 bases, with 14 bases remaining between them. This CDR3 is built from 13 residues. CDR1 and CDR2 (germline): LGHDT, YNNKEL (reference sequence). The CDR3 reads CASSPGLSREQYF. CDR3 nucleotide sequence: TGTGCCAGCAGCCCAGGGTTATCGCGGGAGCAGTACTTC.

CDR3 region: CASQPPGGGNEKLFF. The CDR3 bases are TGTGCCAGCCAACCCCCCGGGGGGGGTAATGAAAAACTGTTTTTT. The J gene is TRBJ1-4, the V gene TRBV28, with a possible D match to TRBD1 (5 bases). The CDR3 covers 15 residues. Germline CDR1 is MDHEN and CDR2 is SYDVKM. Trimming took 8 bases from V and 4 from J, leaving 17 bases between them.

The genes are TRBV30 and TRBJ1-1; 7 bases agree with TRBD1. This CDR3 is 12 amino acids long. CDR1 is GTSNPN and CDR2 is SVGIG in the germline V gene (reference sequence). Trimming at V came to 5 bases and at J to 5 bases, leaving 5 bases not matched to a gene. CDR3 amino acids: CAWGGGRTEAFF. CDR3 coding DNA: TGTGCCTGGGGAGGGGGCCGTACTGAAGCTTTCTTT.

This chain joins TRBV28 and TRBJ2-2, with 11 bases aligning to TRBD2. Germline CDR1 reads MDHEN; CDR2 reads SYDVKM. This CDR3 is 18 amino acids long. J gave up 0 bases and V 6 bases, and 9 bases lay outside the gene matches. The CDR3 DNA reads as TGTGCCAGCAGCAACCCAGGGACTAGCGGAGCGAACACCGGGGAGCTGTTTTTT. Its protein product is CASSNPGTSGANTGELFF.

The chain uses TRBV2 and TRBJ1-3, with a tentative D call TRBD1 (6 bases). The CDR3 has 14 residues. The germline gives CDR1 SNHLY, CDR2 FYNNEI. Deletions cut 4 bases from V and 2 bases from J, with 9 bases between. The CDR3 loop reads CASSVQGTGNTIYF. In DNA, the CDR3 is TGTGCCAGCAGTGTCCAGGGGACTGGAAACACCATATATTTT.

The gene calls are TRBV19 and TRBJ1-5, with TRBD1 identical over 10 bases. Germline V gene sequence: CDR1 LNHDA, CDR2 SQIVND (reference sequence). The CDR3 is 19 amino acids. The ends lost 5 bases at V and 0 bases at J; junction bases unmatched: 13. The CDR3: CASSDLPGQGYDSNQPQHF. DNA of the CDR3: TGTGCCAGTAGTGACCTACCGGGACAGGGGTACGATAGCAATCAGCCCCAGCATTTT.

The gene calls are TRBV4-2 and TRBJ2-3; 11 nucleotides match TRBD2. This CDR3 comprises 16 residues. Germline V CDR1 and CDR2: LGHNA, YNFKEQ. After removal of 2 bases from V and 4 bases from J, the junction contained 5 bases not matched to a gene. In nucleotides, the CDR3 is TGTGCCAGCAGCCAACCCGGGACTAGCGGCCCAGATACGCAGTATTTT. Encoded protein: CASSQPGTSGPDTQYF.

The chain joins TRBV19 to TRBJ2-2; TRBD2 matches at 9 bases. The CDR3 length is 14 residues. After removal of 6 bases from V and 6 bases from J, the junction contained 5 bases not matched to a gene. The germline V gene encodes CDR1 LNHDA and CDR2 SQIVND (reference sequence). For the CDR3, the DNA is TGTGCCAGTAGGCGCGGGAGGGAAGCCGGGGAGCTGTTTTTT. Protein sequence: CASRRGREAGELFF.

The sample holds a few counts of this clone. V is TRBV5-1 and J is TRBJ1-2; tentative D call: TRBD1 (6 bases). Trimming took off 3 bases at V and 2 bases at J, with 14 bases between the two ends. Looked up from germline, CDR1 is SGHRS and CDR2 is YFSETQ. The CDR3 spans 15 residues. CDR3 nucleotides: TGCGCCAGCAGCTCTACAGGGTACTCCAACTATGGCTACACCTTC. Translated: CASSSTGYSNYGYTF.

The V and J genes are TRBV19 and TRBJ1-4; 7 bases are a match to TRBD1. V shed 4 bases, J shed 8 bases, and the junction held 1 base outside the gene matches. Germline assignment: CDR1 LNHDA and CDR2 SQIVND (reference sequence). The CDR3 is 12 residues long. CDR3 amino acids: CASSNRGEKLFF. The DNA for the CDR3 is TGTGCCAGTAGTAACAGGGGAGAAAAACTGTTTTTT.

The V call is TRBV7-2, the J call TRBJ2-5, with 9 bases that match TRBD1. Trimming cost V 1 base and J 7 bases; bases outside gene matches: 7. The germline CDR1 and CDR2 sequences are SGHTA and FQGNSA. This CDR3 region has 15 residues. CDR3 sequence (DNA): TGTGCCAGCAGCTTAGGTGGGACAGGGTTGGGGACCCAGTACTTC. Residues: CASSLGGTGLGTQYF.

CDR3 sequence reads: CASSQEIGNSNQPQHF. The CDR3 DNA follows: TGCGCCAGCAGCCAAGAAATCGGTAATAGCAATCAGCCCCAGCATTTT. J is TRBJ1-5 and V is TRBV4-1; D gene uncertain. The CDR3 is 16 amino acids. The ends were cut back, 0 bases at V and 0 bases at J, with 9 bases in the middle. Germline CDR1 is MGHRA and CDR2 is YSYEKL.